This T cell receptor (beta chain) was captured by sequencing in a study of molecular identifiers for immune sequencing clone quantification. Study overall: In replicates, RNA from around 18,000 or 91,000 naive CD8 cells was divided five ways and four parts were sequenced.

Naive CD8 T cells were sorted as CD8+CD4-CCR7+CD45RA+. This clonotype was counted ten times or more. Bulk TCR libraries were made with methods that had been previously described and with listed TCR primers. TCRdb used MiXCR to reprocess the PCR reads, holding one entry per CDR3 protein. Here the sample spans about 640,000 distinct CDR3 sequences, less than 20% being singletons. The sequenced material came from naive CD8+ T cells from blood, with Jurkat cell RNA spiked in. Subset: FACS-sorted CD8+CD4-CCR7+CD45RA+ naive T cells. The TCR was taken from a human donor in good health. Some libraries in this study had Jurkat cell RNA spiked in.

CDR3 loop: CASSLAGLVTDTQYF. CDR3 DNA: TGTGCCAGCAGTCTCGCCGGACTAGTAACAGATACGCAGTATTTT. V is TRBV6-5 and J is TRBJ2-3; 7 bases match TRBD2. This CDR3 is 15 amino acids long. V shed 5 bases, J shed 3 bases, and the junction held 8 bases outside the gene matches. The germline CDR1 and CDR2 sequences are MNHEY and SVGAGI.